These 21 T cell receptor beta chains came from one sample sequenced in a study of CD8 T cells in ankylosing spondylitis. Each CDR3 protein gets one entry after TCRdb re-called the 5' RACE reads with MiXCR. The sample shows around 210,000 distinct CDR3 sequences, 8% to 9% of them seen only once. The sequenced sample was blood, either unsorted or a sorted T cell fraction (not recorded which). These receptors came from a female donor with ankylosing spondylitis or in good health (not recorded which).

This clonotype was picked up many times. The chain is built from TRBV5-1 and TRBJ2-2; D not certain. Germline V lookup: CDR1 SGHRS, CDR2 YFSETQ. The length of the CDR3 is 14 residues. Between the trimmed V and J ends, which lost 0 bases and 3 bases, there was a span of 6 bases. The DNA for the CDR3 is TGCGCCAGCAGCTTGGAGACCTACACCGGGGAGCTGTTTTTT. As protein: CASSLETYTGELFF. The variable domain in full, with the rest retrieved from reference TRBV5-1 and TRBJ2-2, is KAGVTQTPRYLIKTRGQQVTLSCSPISGHRSVSWYQQTPGQGLQFLFEYFSETQRNKGNFPGRFSGRQFSNSRSEMNVSTLELGDSALYLCASSLETYTGELFFGEGSRLTVL.

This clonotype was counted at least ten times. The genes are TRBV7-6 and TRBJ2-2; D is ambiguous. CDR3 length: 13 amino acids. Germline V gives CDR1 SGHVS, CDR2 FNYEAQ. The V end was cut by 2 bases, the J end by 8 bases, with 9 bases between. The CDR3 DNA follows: TGTGCCAGCAGCTTAATCCGGTGGGGGGAGCTGTTTTTT. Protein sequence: CASSLIRWGELFF.

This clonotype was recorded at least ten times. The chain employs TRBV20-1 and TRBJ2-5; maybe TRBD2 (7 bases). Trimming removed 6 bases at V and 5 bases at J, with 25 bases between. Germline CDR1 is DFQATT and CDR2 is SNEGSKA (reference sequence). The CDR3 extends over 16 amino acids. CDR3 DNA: TGCAGTGCCACAGGGCAAATAGCGGGTTGGTTGGAGACCCAGTACTTC. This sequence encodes CSATGQIAGWLETQYF.

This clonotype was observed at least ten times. CDR3: CAVLHAGGGEQYF. The CDR3, as DNA: TGTGCCGTACTCCACGCGGGGGGAGGCGAGCAGTACTTC. V and J are TRBV6-5 and TRBJ2-7, with 8 bases lining up with TRBD2. Germline V CDR1 and CDR2: MNHEY, SVGAGI. The CDR3 sequence is 13 residues long. The junction had 12 bases not matched to a gene; V was cut back by 11 bases and J by 6 bases.

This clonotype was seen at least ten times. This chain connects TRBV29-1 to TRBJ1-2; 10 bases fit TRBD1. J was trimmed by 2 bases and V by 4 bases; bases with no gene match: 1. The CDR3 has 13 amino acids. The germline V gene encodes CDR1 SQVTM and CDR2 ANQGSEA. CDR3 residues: CSVGGQGNYGYTF. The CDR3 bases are TGCAGCGTTGGGGGACAGGGGAACTATGGCTACACCTTC.

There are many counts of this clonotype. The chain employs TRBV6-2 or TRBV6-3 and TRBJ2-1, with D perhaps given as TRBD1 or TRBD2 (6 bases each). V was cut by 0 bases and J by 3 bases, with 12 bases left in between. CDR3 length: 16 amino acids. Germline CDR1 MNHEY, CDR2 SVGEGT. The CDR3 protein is CASSYSTGAGYNEQFF. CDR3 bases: TGTGCCAGCAGTTACTCGACGGGGGCAGGCTACAATGAGCAGTTCTTC.

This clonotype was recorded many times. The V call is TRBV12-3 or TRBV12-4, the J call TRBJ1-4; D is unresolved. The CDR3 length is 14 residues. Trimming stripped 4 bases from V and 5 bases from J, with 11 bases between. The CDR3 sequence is CASSWTEKNEKLFF. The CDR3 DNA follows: TGTGCCAGCAGTTGGACGGAGAAGAATGAAAAACTGTTTTTT.

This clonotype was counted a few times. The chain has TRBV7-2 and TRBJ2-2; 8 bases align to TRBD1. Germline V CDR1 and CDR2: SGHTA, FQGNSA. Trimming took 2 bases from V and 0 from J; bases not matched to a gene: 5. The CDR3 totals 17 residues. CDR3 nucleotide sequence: TGTGCCAGCAGCTTACTCGGGACAGGAGCGAACACCGGGGAGCTGTTTTTT. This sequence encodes CASSLLGTGANTGELFF.

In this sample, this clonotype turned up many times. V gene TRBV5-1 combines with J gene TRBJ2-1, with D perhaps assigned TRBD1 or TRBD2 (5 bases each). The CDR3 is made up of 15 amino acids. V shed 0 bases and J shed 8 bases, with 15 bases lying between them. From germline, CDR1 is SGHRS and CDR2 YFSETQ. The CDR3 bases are TGCGCCAGCAGCTTGGGAGGGGAACTGTGGGATGAGCAGTTCTTC. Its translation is CASSLGGELWDEQFF.

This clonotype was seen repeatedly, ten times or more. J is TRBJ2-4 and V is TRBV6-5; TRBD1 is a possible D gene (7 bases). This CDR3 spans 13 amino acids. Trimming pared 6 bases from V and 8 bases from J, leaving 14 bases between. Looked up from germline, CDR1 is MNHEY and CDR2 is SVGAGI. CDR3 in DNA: TGTGCCAGCAGGTACAGGGGAGGAGACATTCAGTACTTC. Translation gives CASRYRGGDIQYF.

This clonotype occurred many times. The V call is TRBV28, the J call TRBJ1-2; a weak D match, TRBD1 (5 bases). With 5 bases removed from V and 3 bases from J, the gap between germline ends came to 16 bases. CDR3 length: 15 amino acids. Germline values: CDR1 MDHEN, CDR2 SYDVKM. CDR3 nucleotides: TGTGCCAGCAGTCCATACCCCGGGACGGACTATGGCTACACCTTC. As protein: CASSPYPGTDYGYTF.

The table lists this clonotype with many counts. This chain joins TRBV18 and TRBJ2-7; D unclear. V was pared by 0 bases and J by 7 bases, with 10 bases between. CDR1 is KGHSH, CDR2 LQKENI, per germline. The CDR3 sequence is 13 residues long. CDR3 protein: CASSPPRPSEQYF. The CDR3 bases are TGTGCCAGCTCACCACCGAGACCCTCGGAGCAGTACTTC.

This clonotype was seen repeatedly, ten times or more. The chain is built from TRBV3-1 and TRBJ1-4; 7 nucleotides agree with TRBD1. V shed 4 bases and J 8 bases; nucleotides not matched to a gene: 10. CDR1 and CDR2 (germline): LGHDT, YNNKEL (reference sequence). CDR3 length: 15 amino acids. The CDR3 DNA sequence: TGTGCCAGCAGCCCGCGGACAGGAAGAAACGAAAAACTGTTTTTT. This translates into CASSPRTGRNEKLFF.

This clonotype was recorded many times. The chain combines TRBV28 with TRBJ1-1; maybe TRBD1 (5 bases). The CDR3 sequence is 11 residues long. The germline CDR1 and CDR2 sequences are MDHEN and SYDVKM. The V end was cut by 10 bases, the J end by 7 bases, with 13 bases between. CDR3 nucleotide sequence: TGTGCCACCAAACGGGGCAGTGAAGCTTTCTTT. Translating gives CATKRGSEAFF.

CDR3 loop: CASKLAGVGEQFF. Written as DNA, the CDR3 is TGTGCCAGCAAACTAGCGGGAGTGGGTGAGCAGTTCTTC. The rearrangement links TRBV11-2 to TRBJ2-1; 11 positions match TRBD2. The V segment lost 7 bases and the J segment 9 bases; nucleotides outside the gene matches: 5. This CDR3 is built from 13 residues. The germline gives CDR1 SGHAT, CDR2 FQNNGV.

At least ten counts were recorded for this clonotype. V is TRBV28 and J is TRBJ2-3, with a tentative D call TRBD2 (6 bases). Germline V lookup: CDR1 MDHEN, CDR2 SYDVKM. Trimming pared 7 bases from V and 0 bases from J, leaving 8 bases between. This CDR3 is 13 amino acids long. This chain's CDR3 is CASTTSSTDTQYF. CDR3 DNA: TGTGCCAGCACGACTAGTAGCACAGATACGCAGTATTTT.

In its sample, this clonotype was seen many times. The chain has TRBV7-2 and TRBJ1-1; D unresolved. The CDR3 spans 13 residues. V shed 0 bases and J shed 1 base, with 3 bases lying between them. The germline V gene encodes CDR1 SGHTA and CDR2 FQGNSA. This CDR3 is CASSLARNTEAFF. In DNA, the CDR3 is TGTGCCAGCAGCTTAGCGCGGAACACTGAAGCTTTCTTT.

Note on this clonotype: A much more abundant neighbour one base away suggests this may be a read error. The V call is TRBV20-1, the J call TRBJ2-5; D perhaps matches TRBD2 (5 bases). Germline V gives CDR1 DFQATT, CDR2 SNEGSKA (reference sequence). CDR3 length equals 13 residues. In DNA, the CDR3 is TGCAGTACTAGGATACAGATACAAGAGACCCAGTACTTC. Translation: CSTRIQIQETQYF.

The CDR3 DNA reads TGTGCCAGCAGTTCACTAGAGCTCCCCCTCGAGCAGTACTTC. Residues: CASSSLELPLEQYF. V gene TRBV11-2 combines with J gene TRBJ2-7, with D maybe TRBD2 (5 bases). The CDR3 extends over 14 amino acids. V was shortened by 6 bases and J by 6 bases, with 18 bases between the two germline ends. CDR1 and CDR2 (germline): SGHAT, FQNNGV.

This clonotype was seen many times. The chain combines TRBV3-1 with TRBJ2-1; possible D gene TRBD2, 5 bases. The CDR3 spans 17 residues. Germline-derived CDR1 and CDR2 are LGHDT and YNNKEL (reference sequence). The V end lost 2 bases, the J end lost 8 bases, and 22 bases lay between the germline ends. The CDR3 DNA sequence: TGTGCCAGCAGCCAACCCTCGGACTCAACCTTAATCGATGAGCAGTTCTTC. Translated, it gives CASSQPSDSTLIDEQFF.

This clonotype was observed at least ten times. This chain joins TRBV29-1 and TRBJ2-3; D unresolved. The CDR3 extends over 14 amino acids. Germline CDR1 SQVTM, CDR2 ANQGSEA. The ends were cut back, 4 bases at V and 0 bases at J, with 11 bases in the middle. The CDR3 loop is CSVGMGRSTDTQYF. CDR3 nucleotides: TGCAGCGTTGGTATGGGTCGGAGCACAGATACGCAGTATTTT.